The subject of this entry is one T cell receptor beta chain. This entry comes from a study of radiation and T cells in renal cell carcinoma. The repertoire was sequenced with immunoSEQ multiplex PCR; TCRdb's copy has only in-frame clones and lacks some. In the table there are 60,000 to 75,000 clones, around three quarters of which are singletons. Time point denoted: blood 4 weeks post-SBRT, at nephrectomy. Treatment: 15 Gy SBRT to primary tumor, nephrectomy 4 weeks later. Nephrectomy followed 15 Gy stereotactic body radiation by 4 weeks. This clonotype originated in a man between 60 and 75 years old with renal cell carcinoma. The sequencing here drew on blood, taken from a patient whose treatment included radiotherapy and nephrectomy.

In DNA, the CDR3 is TGTGCCAGCAGCGGGACAAGGGCGCAAGAGACCCAGTACTTC. This codes for CASSGTRAQETQYF. The chain employs TRBV7-9 and TRBJ2-5, with D possibly matching TRBD1 (6 bases). The CDR3 length is 14 residues. The germline CDR1 and CDR2 sequences are SEHNR and FQNEAQ (reference sequence). The V end lost 5 bases, the J end lost 2 bases, and 12 bases lay between the germline ends.